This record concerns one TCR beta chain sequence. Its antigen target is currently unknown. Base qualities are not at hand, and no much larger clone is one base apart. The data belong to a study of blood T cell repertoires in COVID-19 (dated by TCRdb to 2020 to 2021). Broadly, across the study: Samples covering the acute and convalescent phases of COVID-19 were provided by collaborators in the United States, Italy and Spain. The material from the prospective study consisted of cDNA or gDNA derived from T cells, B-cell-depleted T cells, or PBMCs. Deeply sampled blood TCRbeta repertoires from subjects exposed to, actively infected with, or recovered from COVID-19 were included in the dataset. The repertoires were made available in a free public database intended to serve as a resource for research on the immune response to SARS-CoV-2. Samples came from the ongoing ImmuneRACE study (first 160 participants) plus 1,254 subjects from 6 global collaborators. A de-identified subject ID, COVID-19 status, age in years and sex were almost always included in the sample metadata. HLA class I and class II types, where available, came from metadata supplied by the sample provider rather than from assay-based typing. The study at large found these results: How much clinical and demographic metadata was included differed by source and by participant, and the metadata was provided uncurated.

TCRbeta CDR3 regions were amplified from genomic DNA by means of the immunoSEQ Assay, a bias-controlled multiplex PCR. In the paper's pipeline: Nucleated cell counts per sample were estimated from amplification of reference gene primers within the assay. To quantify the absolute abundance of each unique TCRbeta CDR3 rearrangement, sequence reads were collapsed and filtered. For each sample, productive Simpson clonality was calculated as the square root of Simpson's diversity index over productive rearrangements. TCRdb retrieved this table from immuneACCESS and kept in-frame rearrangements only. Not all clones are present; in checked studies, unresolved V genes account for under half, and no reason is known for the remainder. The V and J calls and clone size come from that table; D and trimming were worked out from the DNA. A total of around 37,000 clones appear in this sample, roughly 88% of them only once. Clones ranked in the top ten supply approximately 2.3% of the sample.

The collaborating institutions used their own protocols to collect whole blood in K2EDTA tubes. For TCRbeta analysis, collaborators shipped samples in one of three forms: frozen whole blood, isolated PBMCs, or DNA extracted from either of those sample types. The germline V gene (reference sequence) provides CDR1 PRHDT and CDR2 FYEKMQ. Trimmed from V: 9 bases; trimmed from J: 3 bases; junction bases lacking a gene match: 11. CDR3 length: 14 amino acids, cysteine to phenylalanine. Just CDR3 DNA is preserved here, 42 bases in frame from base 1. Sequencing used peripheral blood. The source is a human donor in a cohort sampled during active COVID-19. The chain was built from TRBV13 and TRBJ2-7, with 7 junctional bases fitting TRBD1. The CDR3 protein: CASYQQGMDYEQYF. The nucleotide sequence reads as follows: TGTGCCAGTTACCAACAGGGGATGGACTACGAGCAGTACTTC.